This T cell receptor (beta chain) was retrieved from a study of T cells expressing NK-cell markers. Notes on the study in general: The share of CD8+ T cells held by dominant NKG2C+ clonotypes was about 1.0-8% in about six donors. Leadership of the CD3+CD56-NKG2C+ fraction also belonged to these clonotypes in four donors.

Germline CDR1 DFQATT, CDR2 SNEGSKA (reference sequence). The CDR3 sequence is 12 residues long. A 5'RACE template switching approach incorporating UMIs was used to make TCR beta cDNA. From the 5' RACE reads, TCRdb lists one entry per CDR3 protein and no DNA. This sample contains roughly 450,000 distinct CDR3 sequences. Concerning this clonotype itself: Its specificity is unknown.

The chain has TRBV20-1 and TRBJ2-3; TCRdb designates TRBD1, a call that cannot be tested without DNA. The TCR comes from a woman between 50 and 59 years old in good health. Sequencing was done on a sample of blood T cells: a sorted CD56 or NKG2C T cell subset, CD4+ or CD8+ T cells, or bulk PBMC T cells (not recorded which). CDR3 residues: CSATDREDTQYF.